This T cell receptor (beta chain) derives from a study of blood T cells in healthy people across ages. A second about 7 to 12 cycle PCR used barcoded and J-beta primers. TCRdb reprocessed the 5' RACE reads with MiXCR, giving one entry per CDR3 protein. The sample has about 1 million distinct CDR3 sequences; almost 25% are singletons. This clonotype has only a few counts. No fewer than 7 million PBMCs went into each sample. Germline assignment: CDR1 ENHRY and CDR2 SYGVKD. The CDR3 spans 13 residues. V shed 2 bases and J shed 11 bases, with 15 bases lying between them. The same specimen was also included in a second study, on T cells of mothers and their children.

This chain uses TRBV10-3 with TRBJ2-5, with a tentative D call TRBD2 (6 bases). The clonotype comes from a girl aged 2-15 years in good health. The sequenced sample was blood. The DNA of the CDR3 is TGTGCCATCAGTGAGCCGCGGGACCCTGAGCAGTACTTC. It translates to CAISEPRDPEQYF.